The 27 T cell receptor beta chains in this list originate from one sample, sequenced in a study of T cells in Graves' hyperthyroidism and ophthalmopathy. Amplified TCR beta CDR3 regions came from RNA transcripts. TCR CDR3 underwent first-round RT-PCR with the HTBI primer set. TCRdb reprocessed the multiplex PCR reads via MiXCR and lists one record per CDR3 protein. The table shows approximately 710,000 distinct CDR3 sequences, with 15% to 20% occurring only once. Sample: blood. The source is a middle-aged man with Graves' hyperthyroidism.

This clonotype has just a few counts. The chain is built from TRBV7-9 and TRBJ2-3, with D perhaps TRBD2 (6 bases). Trimming removed 5 bases from V and 8 bases from J, with 14 bases in between. The germline gives CDR1 SEHNR, CDR2 FQNEAQ (reference sequence). CDR3 length equals 13 residues. CDR3 region: CASSPPTGLTQYF. The DNA for the CDR3 is TGTGCCAGCAGCCCCCCCACGGGACTTACGCAGTATTTT.

The chain combines TRBV20-1 with TRBJ2-7; weak D call: TRBD1 (5 bases). Germline values: CDR1 DFQATT, CDR2 SNEGSKA (reference sequence). The CDR3 extends over 14 amino acids. V was shortened by 6 bases and J by 2 bases, with 17 bases between the two germline ends. The CDR3: CSAQRQSLAYEQYF. As DNA, the CDR3 is TGCAGTGCCCAAAGACAGAGCCTCGCCTACGAGCAGTACTTC.

This clonotype was seen many times. V is TRBV28 and J is TRBJ1-4; perhaps TRBD1 as D (6 bases). V lost 3 bases and J lost 2, with 13 bases in between. The V gene's germline CDR1 is MDHEN and CDR2 SYDVKM. The CDR3 is made up of 16 amino acids. The CDR3 is CASSFGGALTNEKLFF. CDR3 sequence (DNA): TGTGCCAGCAGTTTCGGGGGGGCGCTCACTAATGAAAAACTGTTTTTT.

The chain uses TRBV7-9 and TRBJ1-2; 10 nucleotides align to TRBD1. Germline V gene lookup returns CDR1 SEHNR and CDR2 FQNEAQ (reference sequence). V dropped 5 bases and J dropped 3; count of bases not matched to a gene: 6. CDR3 length: 15 residues. DNA of the CDR3: TGTGCCAGCAGCAGCACCGGGACAGGGGACTATGGCTACACCTTC. This translates into CASSSTGTGDYGYTF.

V usage is TRBV19 and J usage is TRBJ2-7; TRBD1 matches 7 bases. Germline values: CDR1 LNHDA, CDR2 SQIVND (reference sequence). The junction had 16 bases not matched to a gene; V was cut back by 4 bases and J by 4 bases. The CDR3 is 17 amino acids. CDR3 protein: CASSTSAHDRAPYEQYF. CDR3 bases: TGTGCCAGTAGTACCTCGGCCCACGACAGGGCTCCTTACGAGCAGTACTTC.

This clonotype has at least ten counts. This rearrangement joins TRBV12-3 or TRBV12-4 to TRBJ2-1; D possibly corresponds to TRBD2 (7 bases). V gave up 5 bases and J gave up 2 bases, with 16 bases separating them. The CDR3 runs to 16 residues. The CDR3 loop reads CASSSRGSGTYNEQFF. The CDR3 nucleotides are TGTGCCAGCAGTAGCAGGGGAAGCGGGACCTACAATGAGCAGTTCTTC.

This clonotype was seen a handful of times. The rearrangement uses TRBV29-1 and TRBJ1-1, with 8 bases lining up with TRBD1. J lost 4 bases, V lost 3 bases, and 1 base had no gene match. The CDR3 covers 12 residues. Germline CDR1 SQVTM, CDR2 ANQGSEA. CDR3 sequence: CSVEGQATEAFF. Written as DNA, the CDR3 is TGCAGCGTTGAGGGACAGGCCACTGAAGCTTTCTTT. The full variable domain, in which reference TRBV29-1 and TRBJ1-1 provide the parts outside the CDR3, is SAVISQKPSRDICQRGTSLTIQCQVDSQVTMMFWYRQQPGQSLTLIATANQGSEATYESGFVIDKFPISRPNLTFSTLTVSNMSPEDSSIYLCSVEGQATEAFFGQGTRLTVV.

At least ten counts were recorded for this clonotype. This chain joins TRBV28 and TRBJ2-1, with a weak D call TRBD2 (6 bases). Germline V gene lookup returns CDR1 MDHEN and CDR2 SYDVKM. V was trimmed by 5 bases and J by 4 bases, leaving 18 bases between them. This CDR3 has 16 amino acids. The CDR3 DNA sequence: TGTGCCAGCAGTCCCGCCGGCGGGATGAGATACAATGAGCAGTTCTTC. Translating gives CASSPAGGMRYNEQFF.

Ten or more counts support this clonotype. V usage is TRBV5-1 and J usage is TRBJ2-2; 10 nucleotides align to TRBD2. The CDR3 spans 20 residues. CDR1 SGHRS and CDR2 YFSETQ come from the germline V gene. Germline trimming cut 4 bases from V and 5 bases from J; bases unmatched to any gene: 20. CDR3 region: CASSPSGLAGVRYRTGELFF. As DNA, the CDR3 is TGCGCCAGCAGCCCCTCAGGGCTAGCGGGAGTCCGATATCGGACCGGGGAGCTGTTTTTT.

This clonotype appeared many times. The chain recombines TRBV15 with TRBJ1-1; D remains unclear. The CDR3 has 16 amino acids. The germline CDR1 and CDR2 sequences are LNHNV and YYDKDF (reference sequence). With 1 base removed from V and 3 bases from J, the gap between germline ends came to 15 bases. The CDR3 is CATSRGERVADTEAFF. CDR3 nucleotides: TGTGCCACCAGCAGAGGTGAGAGGGTTGCGGACACTGAAGCTTTCTTT.

The rearrangement uses TRBV19 and TRBJ1-3, with 7 nucleotides matching TRBD1. CDR3 length: 15 amino acids. Looked up from germline, CDR1 is LNHDA and CDR2 is SQIVND (reference sequence). V dropped 4 bases and J dropped 4; count of bases not matched to a gene: 7. CDR3 in DNA: TGTGCCAGTAGTACTATCGACAGGGACGGAAACACCATATATTTT. It encodes CASSTIDRDGNTIYF.

This clonotype was observed many times. The genes are TRBV12-3 or TRBV12-4 and TRBJ1-1; weak D call: TRBD1 (6 bases). The CDR3 has 13 residues. Trimming took 6 bases from V and 6 from J, leaving 14 bases between them. The CDR3 coding sequence is TGTGCCAGCAGCCGGGGGGGGCGGCCTGAAGCTTTCTTT. Protein sequence: CASSRGGRPEAFF.

Of note for this clonotype: The germline gene is not matched at one end of the junction; a read error may be the cause. The chain is built from TRBV2 and TRBJ1-6, with a weak D call TRBD1 (6 bases). CDR1 is SNHLY and CDR2 is FYNNEI in the germline V gene. The CDR3 has 15 residues. As DNA, the CDR3 is TGTGCCAGCAGTGAAGCGGGGGGGCGAAATTCACCCCCCCACTTT. Translation gives CASSEAGGRNSPPHF.

V is TRBV29-1 and J is TRBJ2-3; 10 bases agree with TRBD2. The V segment lost 6 bases and the J segment 6 bases; nucleotides outside the gene matches: 15. Germline V gene sequence: CDR1 SQVTM, CDR2 ANQGSEA. The CDR3 covers 16 residues. The CDR3 bases are TGCAGCGTGGAAAAACGCCTAGCGGGAGCGGTTGATACGCAGTATTTT. Translated: CSVEKRLAGAVDTQYF.

The table lists this clonotype with a few counts. The CDR3 loop is CASSLGPGMGEKLFF. In DNA form, the CDR3 reads TGTGCCAGCAGCTTAGGGCCGGGAATGGGTGAAAAACTGTTTTTT. This chain joins TRBV7-3 and TRBJ1-4; no reliable D call. V shed 2 bases and J shed 7 bases, with 14 bases lying between them. The CDR3 has 15 amino acids. Germline-derived CDR1 and CDR2 are SGHTA and FQGTGA. Full variable domain (remainder filled in from reference TRBV7-3 and TRBJ1-4): GAGVSQTPSNKVTEKGKYVELRCDPISGHTALYWYRQSLGQGPEFLIYFQGTGAADDSGLPNDRFFAVRPEGSVSTLKIQRTERGDSAVYLCASSLGPGMGEKLFFGSGTQLSVL.

The chain couples TRBV2 to TRBJ2-7, with D maybe TRBD1 (6 bases). This CDR3 region has 14 residues. Trimming pared 8 bases from V and 0 bases from J, leaving 14 bases between. Germline assignment: CDR1 SNHLY and CDR2 FYNNEI. The CDR3 region is CASVLQGSSYEQYF. The CDR3 region has the DNA TGTGCCAGCGTCTTGCAGGGGAGCTCCTACGAGCAGTACTTC.

The chain is built from TRBV12-3 or TRBV12-4 and TRBJ2-1; 10 bases map to TRBD2. There are 15 residues in the CDR3. Trimming at V came to 8 bases and at J to 15 bases, leaving 19 bases not matched to a gene. CDR3 protein: CASLQREGSYNKRFF. The CDR3 DNA is TGTGCCAGCCTGCAGCGGGAGGGATCCTACAATAAGCGGTTCTTC.

V and J are TRBV19 and TRBJ2-7; weak D call: TRBD2 (5 bases). CDR1 is LNHDA and CDR2 is SQIVND in the germline V gene (reference sequence). The CDR3 contains 17 residues. V was pared by 6 bases and J by 2 bases, with 23 bases between. The CDR3 coding sequence is TGTGCCAGTAGCACCCGAGCTAGCCAGCAGATCCCCTACGAGCAGTACTTC. As protein: CASSTRASQQIPYEQYF.

The CDR3 spells CASSLGGTVAYTF. CDR3 sequence (DNA): TGTGCCAGCAGCTTGGGAGGGACAGTGGCCTACACCTTC. The rearrangement joins TRBV5-6 to TRBJ1-2; 7 nucleotides match TRBD1. From germline, CDR1 is SGHDT and CDR2 YYEEEE. V was pared by 0 bases and J by 10 bases, with 6 bases of the junction left unmatched. The CDR3 consists of 13 residues.

There are many counts of this clonotype. The chain has TRBV15 and TRBJ1-1; 8 positions match TRBD1. This CDR3 has 17 residues. CDR1 and CDR2 from the germline V gene are LNHNV and YYDKDF (reference sequence). V trimming: 0 bases; J trimming: 3 bases; junction bases outside the gene matches: 9. CDR3 region: CATSRDRGQGWYTEAFF. The CDR3 nucleotides are TGTGCCACCAGCAGAGACCGAGGACAGGGATGGTACACTGAAGCTTTCTTT.

This clonotype showed up many times. The genes are TRBV12-3 or TRBV12-4 and TRBJ2-3; no firm D call. The germline V and J ends were trimmed by 2 bases and 2 bases, with 8 bases remaining between them. The CDR3 runs 14 residues. CDR3 sequence: CASSLSSNTDTQYF. The CDR3 bases are TGTGCCAGCAGTTTATCGTCCAACACAGATACGCAGTATTTT.

The chain couples TRBV27 to TRBJ2-1, with 14 bases fitting TRBD2. V lost 4 bases to trimming and J lost 8 bases; unmatched junction nucleotides: 10. Germline V lookup: CDR1 MNHEY, CDR2 SMNVEV (reference sequence). The length of the CDR3 is 17 residues. The DNA of the CDR3 is TGTGCCAGCAGTTCTTTGACTAGCGGGAGGGTCCATTATGAGCAGTTCTTC. It encodes CASSSLTSGRVHYEQFF.

In its sample, this clonotype was seen many times. CDR3 residues: CASSLDRRGYTF. The CDR3 DNA reads TGTGCCAGCAGTTTAGACAGACGGGGCTACACCTTC. J is TRBJ1-2 and V is TRBV27, with a possible D match to TRBD1 (5 bases). Germline loops: CDR1 MNHEY, CDR2 SMNVEV (reference sequence). CDR3 length: 12 amino acids. V dropped 2 bases and J dropped 8 bases, with 9 bases sitting between them.

This clonotype appeared a few times. The chain recombines TRBV28 with TRBJ2-7; TRBD2 agrees at 7 bases. This CDR3 comprises 13 residues. The V and J ends lost 7 bases and 0 bases, in that order; junction bases with no gene match: 3. CDR1 MDHEN and CDR2 SYDVKM come from the germline V gene. CDR3 amino acids: CASTERDSYEQYF. CDR3 DNA: TGTGCCAGCACTGAGCGGGACTCCTACGAGCAGTACTTC.

This clonotype was picked up many times. The CDR3 sequence is CASSVGDRVNEKLFF. The CDR3 DNA is TGTGCCAGCAGCGTCGGGGACCGAGTTAATGAAAAACTGTTTTTT. The chain combines TRBV9 with TRBJ1-4; TRBD1 might be the D (5 bases). The germline CDR1 and CDR2 sequences are SGDLS and YYNGEE. V was cut by 2 bases and J by 4 bases, with 12 bases left in between. The CDR3 contains 15 residues.

This sequence joins TRBV6-1 and TRBJ1-4; 7 bases fit TRBD1. Germline loops: CDR1 MNHNS, CDR2 SASEGT. CDR3 length: 15 residues. With V trimmed by 5 bases and J by 8 bases, 11 bases remained unmatched. CDR3 DNA sequence: TGTGCCAGCAGTACCTCAGGGGGAGGAATAGAAAAACTGTTTTTT. Protein product: CASSTSGGGIEKLFF.

This clonotype occurred a few times. The gene calls are TRBV7-8 and TRBJ1-1; D not certain. CDR1 is SGHVS and CDR2 is FQNEAQ in the germline V gene. V lost 4 bases and J lost 2, with 14 bases in between. CDR3 size: 15 residues. The CDR3, as DNA: TGTGCCAGCAGCTCCCCTGAAAGTCGCAACACTGAAGCTTTCTTT. Amino acid sequence: CASSSPESRNTEAFF.